The present TCR beta chain was sequenced within a study of T cell clones after liver transplantation. Across the whole study: Three of the eight recipients were HCV-positive; the rest had non-autoimmune, non-viral transplant indications. Until 12-24 months post-transplant, subjects got standard immunosuppression and no induction. Draws occurred before transplant, before withdrawal, and after complete or failed withdrawal.

Sequencing was performed with immunoSEQ multiplex PCR; in TCRdb, only in-frame clones are kept and a portion is missing. This sample carries approximately 100,000 clones, under 90% of them seen once, and the ten largest clones take approximately 3%. A remark on this clone: Antigen specificity is unknown.

V dropped 1 base and J dropped 7 bases, with 13 bases sitting between them. The germline gives CDR1 SGHDN, CDR2 FVKESK. The CDR3 consists of 14 residues. Findings and limits, study-wide: Donor-reactive sequences fell more than third party-reactive ones, suggesting partial deletion.

This rearrangement joins TRBV14 to TRBJ1-2; perhaps TRBD1 as D (5 bases). The specimen comprised CD4+ T cells from blood, sampled about 50 months after liver transplant. The origin of this receptor is a human patient who received a liver transplant. Some T cells may arise from the graft donor. The chain's CDR3 is CASSQVVQGGGYTF. The CDR3 nucleotides read TGTGCCAGCAGCCAAGTAGTCCAGGGAGGTGGCTACACCTTC.